The entry that follows covers one T cell receptor beta chain sequence. Its specificity is unknown. The data are from a study of blood T cells in healthy people across ages. The authors ran a second PCR of roughly 6 to 12 cycles using a sample-barcoded 5' primer and a J-beta primer mix. Using its own MiXCR run on the 5' RACE reads, TCRdb lists one record per CDR3 protein. Altogether about 1.6 million distinct CDR3 sequences are present, roughly 32% being singletons, with the ten largest covering about 11%. The CDR3 length is 16 residues. With V trimmed by 4 bases and J by 2 bases, 8 bases remained unmatched. Findings of the study overall: Per million T cells, the diversity of TCR beta decreased roughly linearly as age advanced.

The source of this sequence is a woman aged 25-40 years in good health. This chain uses TRBV12-3 or TRBV12-4 with TRBJ2-3, with 8 bases aligning to TRBD2. Sequencing input: blood. This CDR3 reads CASSSGGVGITDTQYF. CDR3 DNA: TGTGCCAGCAGTTCCGGGGGGGTCGGGATCACAGATACGCAGTATTTT.